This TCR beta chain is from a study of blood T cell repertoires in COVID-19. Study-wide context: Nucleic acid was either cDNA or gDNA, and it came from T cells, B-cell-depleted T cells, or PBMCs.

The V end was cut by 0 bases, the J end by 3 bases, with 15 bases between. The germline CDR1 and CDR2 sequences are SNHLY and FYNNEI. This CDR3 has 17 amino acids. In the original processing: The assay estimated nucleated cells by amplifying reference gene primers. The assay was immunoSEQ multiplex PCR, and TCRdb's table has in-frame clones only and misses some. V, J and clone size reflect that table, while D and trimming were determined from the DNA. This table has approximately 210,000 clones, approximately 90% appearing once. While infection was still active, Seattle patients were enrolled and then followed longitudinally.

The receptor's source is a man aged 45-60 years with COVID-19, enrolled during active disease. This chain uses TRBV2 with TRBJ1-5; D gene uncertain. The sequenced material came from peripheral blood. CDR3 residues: CASSEARVRVYNQPQHF. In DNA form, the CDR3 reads TGTGCCAGCAGTGAAGCGCGGGTAAGAGTTTACAATCAGCCCCAGCATTTT.